The TCR beta chain under discussion was sequenced for a study of blood T cell repertoires in COVID-19. This CDR3 is built from 12 residues. With 6 bases removed from V and 3 bases from J, the gap between germline ends came to 6 bases. Recruits, aged roughly 18 to 95 years, lived in 20 to 30 US areas. For recovered donors of Cohort 3, there were two negative PCRs, clearance, or symptom resolution. Sequenced by immunoSEQ multiplex PCR; TCRdb stores in-frame clones only, minus some. The table lists more than 110,000 clones, roughly 75% of them singletons. Sequenced sample: PBMCs or T cells enriched from blood (not recorded which). The TCR originated in a woman aged 50 to 60 who had recovered from COVID-19. The chain employs TRBV12-3 or TRBV12-4 and TRBJ2-1, with unresolved D. The CDR3 sequence is CASSPRYNEQFF. In nucleotides, the CDR3 is TGTGCCAGCAGCCCTCGCTACAATGAGCAGTTCTTC.